A selection of T cell receptor beta chains follows, all from one sample in a study of neoadjuvant nivolumab and ipilimumab in lung cancer. Data came from immunoSEQ multiplex PCR; TCRdb stores just in-frame clones and leaves some out. Of tens of thousands of clones detected, 65% to 85% appear once; the ten largest clones hold approximately 5.9%. Sequencing used peripheral blood, obtained before neoadjuvant nivolumab, alone or with ipilimumab. These receptors all come from an adult with non-small cell lung cancer. The CDR3 runs from the conserved cysteine through the conserved F or W. The order of the fields is J gene, CDR3 length, V gene, CDR3 protein.

TRBJ2-3,15,TRBV28,CASNPRGGLADTQYF
TRBJ2-7,15,TRBV27,CASSPWDRVAYEQYF
TRBJ2-7,12,TRBV7-2,CASSTRTGEQYF
TRBJ1-1,14,TRBV7-9,CASSMRQVGTEAFF
TRBJ1-1,14,TRBV2,CASSGPWDRGVAFF
TRBJ1-6,18,TRBV7-9,CASSLVQGIYSYNSPLHF
TRBJ2-7,16,TRBV5-6,CASSAVWAGGFYEQYF
TRBJ1-5,15,TRBV2,CASSVQTGGPQPQHF
TRBJ2-7,14,TRBV5-5,CASSFDRGSYEQYF
TRBJ1-5,12,TRBV7-9,CASSLEGGSQHF
TRBJ1-1,14,TRBV7-3,CASSSGEVGTEAFF
TRBJ1-5,16,TRBV19,CASSLTTGGDNQPQHF
TRBJ1-2,13,TRBV15,CATSSWDRGGYTF
TRBJ1-2,15,TRBV5-4,CASSLNSPSNYGYTF
TRBJ2-2,15,TRBV10-3,CAISGGGSNTGELFF
TRBJ2-7,18,TRBV27,CASSLGPGLQLSWDEQYF
TRBJ2-1,16,TRBV7-8,CASSGLIAGDYNEQFF
TRBJ2-2,15,TRBV2,CASSVGHVNTGELFF
TRBJ2-3,14,TRBV10-1,CASSERRSTDTQYF
TRBJ2-3,17,TRBV4-3,CASSRASGGSNTDTQYF
TRBJ1-1,12,TRBV6-4,CASSDGDTEAFF
TRBJ1-2,14,TRBV5-4,CASSLPGGDYGYTF
TRBJ2-4,12,TRBV2,CASSESQGRRYF
TRBJ2-1,16,TRBV7-9,CASRPGIRGWDNEQFF
TRBJ1-6,16,TRBV7-2,CASSLAGRQAGSPLHF
TRBJ1-6,13,TRBV6-1,CASKGNYNSPLHF
TRBJ1-2,15,TRBV28,CASSLGLLSNYGYTF
TRBJ2-7,14,TRBV4-3,CASSQQRTVHEQYF
TRBJ1-1,13,TRBV2,CASRGTVNTEAFF
TRBJ1-6,15,TRBV19,CASTEQGARNSPLHF
TRBJ1-1,14,TRBV5-1,CASSVSGGPTEAFF
TRBJ1-2,17,TRBV5-6,CASSFLLSTDSSYGYTF
TRBJ2-1,15,TRBV27,CASSMSRDIYNEQFF
TRBJ2-5,13,TRBV6-6,CASSYGGLETQYF
TRBJ1-2,16,TRBV9,CASSVDWGQGAFGYTF
TRBJ1-1,16,TRBV18,CASSLSGGGQNTEAFF
TRBJ2-3,13,TRBV6-5,CASSYPGTDTQYF